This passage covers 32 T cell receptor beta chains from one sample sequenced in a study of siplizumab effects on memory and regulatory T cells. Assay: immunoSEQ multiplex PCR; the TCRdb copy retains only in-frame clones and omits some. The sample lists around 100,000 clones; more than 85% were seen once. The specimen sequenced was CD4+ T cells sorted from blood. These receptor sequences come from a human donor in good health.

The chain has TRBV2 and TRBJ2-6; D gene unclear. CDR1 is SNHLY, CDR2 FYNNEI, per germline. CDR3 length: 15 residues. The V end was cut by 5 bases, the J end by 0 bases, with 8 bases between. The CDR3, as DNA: TGTGCCAGCAGTTCCAGCCACTCTGGGGCCAACGTCCTGACTTTC. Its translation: CASSSSHSGANVLTF.

CDR3 nucleotide sequence: TGTGCCAGCAGTCGAAGTTTCACAGGGCCTTATGGCTACACCTTC. Amino acids: CASSRSFTGPYGYTF. This chain links TRBV27 with TRBJ1-2, with D possibly matching TRBD1 (6 bases). Germline assignment: CDR1 MNHEY and CDR2 SMNVEV (reference sequence). The CDR3 spans 15 residues. Trimming cost V 5 bases and J 5 bases, with 18 bases left between them.

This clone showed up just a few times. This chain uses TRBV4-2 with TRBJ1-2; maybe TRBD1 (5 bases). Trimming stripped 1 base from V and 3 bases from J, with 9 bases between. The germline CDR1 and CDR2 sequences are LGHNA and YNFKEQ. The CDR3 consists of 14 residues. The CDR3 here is CASSQGGSDYGYTF. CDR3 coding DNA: TGTGCCAGCAGCCAAGGGGGGTCAGACTATGGCTACACCTTC.

CDR3 sequence: CSVRLAGTYEQYF. In DNA form, the CDR3 reads TGCAGCGTCCGACTAGCGGGGACCTACGAGCAGTACTTC. The rearrangement links TRBV29-1 to TRBJ2-7; the match to TRBD2 covers 11 bases. CDR1 SQVTM and CDR2 ANQGSEA come from the germline V gene. The CDR3 is 13 amino acids. Unmatched junction bases numbered 3, after V lost 6 bases and J lost 2 bases.

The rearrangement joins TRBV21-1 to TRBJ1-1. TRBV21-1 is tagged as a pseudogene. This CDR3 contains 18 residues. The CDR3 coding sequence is TGTGCCAGCAGCAAAGGCGCAACACGCTCACACATGAACACTGAAGCTTTCTTT. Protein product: CASSKGATRSHMNTEAFF.

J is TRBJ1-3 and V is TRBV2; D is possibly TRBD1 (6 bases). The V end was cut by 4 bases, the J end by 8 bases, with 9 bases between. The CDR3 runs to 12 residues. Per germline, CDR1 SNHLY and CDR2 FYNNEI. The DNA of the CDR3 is TGTGCCAGCAGTGCACAGGGTGACACCATATATTTT. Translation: CASSAQGDTIYF. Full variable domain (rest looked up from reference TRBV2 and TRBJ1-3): EPEVTQTPSHQVTQMGQEVILRCVPISNHLYFYWYRQILGQKVEFLVSFYNNEISEKSEIFDDQFSVERPDGSNFTLKIRSTKLEDSAMYFCASSAQGDTIYFGEGSWLTVV.

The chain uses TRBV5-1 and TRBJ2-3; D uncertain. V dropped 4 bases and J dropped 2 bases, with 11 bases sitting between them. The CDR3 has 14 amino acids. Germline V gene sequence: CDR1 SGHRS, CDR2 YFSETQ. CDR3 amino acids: CASSEGSPTDTQYF. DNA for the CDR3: TGCGCCAGCAGCGAAGGGTCTCCCACAGATACGCAGTATTTT. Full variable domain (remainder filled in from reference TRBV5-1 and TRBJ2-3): KAGVTQTPRYLIKTRGQQVTLSCSPISGHRSVSWYQQTPGQGLQFLFEYFSETQRNKGNFPGRFSGRQFSNSRSEMNVSTLELGDSALYLCASSEGSPTDTQYFGPGTRLTVL.

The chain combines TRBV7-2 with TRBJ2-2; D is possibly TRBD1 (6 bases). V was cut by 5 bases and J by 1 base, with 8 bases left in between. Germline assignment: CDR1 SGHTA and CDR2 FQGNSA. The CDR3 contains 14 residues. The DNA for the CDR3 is TGTGCCAGCAGCACGGGACAGAACACCGGGGAGCTGTTTTTT. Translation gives CASSTGQNTGELFF.

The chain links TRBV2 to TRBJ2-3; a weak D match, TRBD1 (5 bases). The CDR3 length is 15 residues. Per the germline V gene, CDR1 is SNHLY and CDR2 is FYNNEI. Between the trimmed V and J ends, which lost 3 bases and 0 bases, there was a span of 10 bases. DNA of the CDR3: TGTGCCAGCAGTGAGCAGGGTCAGAGCACAGATACGCAGTATTTT. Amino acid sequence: CASSEQGQSTDTQYF.

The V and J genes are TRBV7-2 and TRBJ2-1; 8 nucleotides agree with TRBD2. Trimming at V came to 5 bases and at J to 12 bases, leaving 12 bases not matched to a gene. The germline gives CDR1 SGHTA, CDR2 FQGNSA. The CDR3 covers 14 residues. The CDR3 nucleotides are TGTGCCAGCAGCCCAGGCACTAGCGGTAGATCGCAGTTCTTC. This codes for CASSPGTSGRSQFF.

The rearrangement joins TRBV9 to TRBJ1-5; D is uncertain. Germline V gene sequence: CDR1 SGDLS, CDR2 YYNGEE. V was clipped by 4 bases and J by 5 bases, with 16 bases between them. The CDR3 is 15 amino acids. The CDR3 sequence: CASSPMGTVDQPQHF. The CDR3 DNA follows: TGTGCCAGCAGCCCGATGGGCACGGTAGATCAGCCCCAGCATTTT.

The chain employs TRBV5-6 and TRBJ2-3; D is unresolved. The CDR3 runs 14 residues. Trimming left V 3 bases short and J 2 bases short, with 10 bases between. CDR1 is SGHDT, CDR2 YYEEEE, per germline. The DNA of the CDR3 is TGTGCCAGCAGCTCAAGAGCCCACACAGATACGCAGTATTTT. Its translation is CASSSRAHTDTQYF.

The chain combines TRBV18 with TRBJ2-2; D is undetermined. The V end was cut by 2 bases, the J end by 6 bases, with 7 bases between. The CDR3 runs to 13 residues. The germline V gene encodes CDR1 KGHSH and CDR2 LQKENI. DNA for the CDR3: TGTGCCAGCTCACCAACAATGTCCGGGGAGCTGTTTTTT. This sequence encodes CASSPTMSGELFF.

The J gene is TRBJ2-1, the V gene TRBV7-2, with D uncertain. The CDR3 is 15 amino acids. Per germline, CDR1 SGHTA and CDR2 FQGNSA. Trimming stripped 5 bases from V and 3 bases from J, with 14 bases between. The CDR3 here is CASSLSWGIYNEQFF. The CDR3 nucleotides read TGTGCCAGCAGCCTATCCTGGGGAATCTACAATGAGCAGTTCTTC.

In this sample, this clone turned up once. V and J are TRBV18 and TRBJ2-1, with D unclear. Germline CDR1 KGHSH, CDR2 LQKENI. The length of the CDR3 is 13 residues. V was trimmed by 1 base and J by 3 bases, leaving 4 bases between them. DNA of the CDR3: TGTGCCAGCTCACCACAGGGCTACAATGAGCAGTTCTTC. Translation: CASSPQGYNEQFF.

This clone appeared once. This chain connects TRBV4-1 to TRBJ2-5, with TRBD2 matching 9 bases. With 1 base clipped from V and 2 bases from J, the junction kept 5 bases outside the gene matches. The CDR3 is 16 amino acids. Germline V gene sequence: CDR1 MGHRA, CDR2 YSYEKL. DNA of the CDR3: TGCGCCAGCAGCCAAGGGTCCCTAGCGGGGCAAGAGACCCAGTACTTC. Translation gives CASSQGSLAGQETQYF.

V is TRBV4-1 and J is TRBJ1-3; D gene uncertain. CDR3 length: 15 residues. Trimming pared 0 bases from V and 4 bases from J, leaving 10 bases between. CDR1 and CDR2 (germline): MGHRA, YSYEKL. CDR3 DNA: TGCGCCAGCAGCCAAGAAGGTCTGGGGGGAAACACCATATATTTT. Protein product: CASSQEGLGGNTIYF.

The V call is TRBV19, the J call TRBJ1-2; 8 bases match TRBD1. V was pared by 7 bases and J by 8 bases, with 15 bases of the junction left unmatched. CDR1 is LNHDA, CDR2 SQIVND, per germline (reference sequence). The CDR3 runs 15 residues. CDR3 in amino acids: CASTLLQGENTGYTF. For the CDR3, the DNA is TGTGCCAGTACCCTTCTACAGGGGGAAAATACAGGCTACACCTTC.

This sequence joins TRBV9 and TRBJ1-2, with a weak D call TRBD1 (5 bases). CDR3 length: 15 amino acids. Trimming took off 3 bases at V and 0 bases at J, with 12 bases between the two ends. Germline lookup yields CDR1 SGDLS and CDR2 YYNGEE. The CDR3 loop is CASSAYQGANYGYTF. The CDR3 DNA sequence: TGTGCCAGCAGCGCCTATCAGGGCGCTAACTATGGCTACACCTTC. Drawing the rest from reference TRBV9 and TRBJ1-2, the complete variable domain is DSGVTQTPKHLITATGQRVTLRCSPRSGDLSVYWYQQSLDQGLQFLIQYYNGEERAKGNILERFSAQQFPDLHSELNLSSLELGDSALYFCASSAYQGANYGYTFGSGTRLTVV.

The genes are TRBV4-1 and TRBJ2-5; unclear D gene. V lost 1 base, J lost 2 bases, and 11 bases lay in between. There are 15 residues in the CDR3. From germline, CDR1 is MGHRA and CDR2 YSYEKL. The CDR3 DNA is TGCGCCAGCAGCCAAGTGTCGAGCGTTCAAGAGACCCAGTACTTC. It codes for CASSQVSSVQETQYF.

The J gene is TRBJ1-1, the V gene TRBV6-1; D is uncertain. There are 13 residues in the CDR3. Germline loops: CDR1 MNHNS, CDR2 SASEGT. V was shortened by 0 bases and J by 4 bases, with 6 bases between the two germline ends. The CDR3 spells CASSEAGVTEAFF. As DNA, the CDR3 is TGTGCCAGCAGTGAAGCTGGGGTCACTGAAGCTTTCTTT.

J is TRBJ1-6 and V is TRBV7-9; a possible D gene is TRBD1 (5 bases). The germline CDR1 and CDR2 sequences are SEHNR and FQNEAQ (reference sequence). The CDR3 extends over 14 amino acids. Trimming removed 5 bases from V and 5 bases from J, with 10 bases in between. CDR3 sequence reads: CASSKTDHNSPLHF. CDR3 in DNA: TGTGCCAGCAGCAAGACAGACCATAATTCACCCCTCCACTTT.

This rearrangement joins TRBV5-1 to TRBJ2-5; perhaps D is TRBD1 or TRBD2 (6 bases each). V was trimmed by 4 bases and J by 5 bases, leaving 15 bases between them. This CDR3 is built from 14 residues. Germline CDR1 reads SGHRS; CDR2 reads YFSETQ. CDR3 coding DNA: TGCGCCAGCAGCGAGGGGGGACTTCTGGAGACCCAGTACTTC. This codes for CASSEGGLLETQYF.

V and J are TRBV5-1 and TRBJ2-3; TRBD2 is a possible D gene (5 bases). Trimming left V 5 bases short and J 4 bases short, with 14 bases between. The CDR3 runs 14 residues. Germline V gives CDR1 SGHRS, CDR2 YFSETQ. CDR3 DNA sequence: TGCGCCAGCAGGGATGAGGGCTTGCCAGATACGCAGTATTTT. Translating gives CASRDEGLPDTQYF. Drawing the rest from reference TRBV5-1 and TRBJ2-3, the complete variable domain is KAGVTQTPRYLIKTRGQQVTLSCSPISGHRSVSWYQQTPGQGLQFLFEYFSETQRNKGNFPGRFSGRQFSNSRSEMNVSTLELGDSALYLCASRDEGLPDTQYFGPGTRLTVL.

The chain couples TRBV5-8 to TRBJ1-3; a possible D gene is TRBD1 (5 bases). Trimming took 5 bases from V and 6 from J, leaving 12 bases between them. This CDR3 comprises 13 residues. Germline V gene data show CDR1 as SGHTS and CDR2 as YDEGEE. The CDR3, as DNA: TGTGCCAGCAGATCTAGGACACAAAACACCATATATTTT. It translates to CASRSRTQNTIYF. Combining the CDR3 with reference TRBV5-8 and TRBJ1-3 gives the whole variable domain EAGVTQSPTHLIKTRGQQATLRCSPISGHTSVYWYQQALGLGLQFLLWYDEGEERNRGNFPPRFSGRQFPNYSSELNVNALELEDSALYLCASRSRTQNTIYFGEGSWLTVV.

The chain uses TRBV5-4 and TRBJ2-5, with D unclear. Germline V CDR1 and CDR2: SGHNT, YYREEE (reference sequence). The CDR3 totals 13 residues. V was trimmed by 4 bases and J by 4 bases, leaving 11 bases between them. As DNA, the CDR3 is TGTGCCAGCAGCCCTGGGTCCCTAGAGACCCAGTACTTC. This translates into CASSPGSLETQYF.

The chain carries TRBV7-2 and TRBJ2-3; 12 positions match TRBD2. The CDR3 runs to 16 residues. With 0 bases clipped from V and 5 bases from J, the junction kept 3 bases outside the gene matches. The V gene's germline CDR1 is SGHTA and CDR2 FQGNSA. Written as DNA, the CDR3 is TGTGCCAGCAGCTTAGCGCTAGCGGGGGGGGAAGATACGCAGTATTTT. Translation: CASSLALAGGEDTQYF.

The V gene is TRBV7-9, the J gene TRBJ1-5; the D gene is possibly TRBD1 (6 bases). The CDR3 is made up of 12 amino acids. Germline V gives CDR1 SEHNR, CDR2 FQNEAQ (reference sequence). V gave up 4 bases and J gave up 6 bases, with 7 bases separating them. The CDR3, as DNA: TGTGCCAGCAGCTCGGACAGTCAGCCCCAGCATTTT. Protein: CASSSDSQPQHF.

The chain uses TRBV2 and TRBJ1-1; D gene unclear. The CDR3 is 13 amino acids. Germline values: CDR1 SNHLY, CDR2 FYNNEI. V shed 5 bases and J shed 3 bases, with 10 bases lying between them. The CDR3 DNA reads TGTGCCAGCAGTCGGACGGCCTACACTGAAGCTTTCTTT. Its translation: CASSRTAYTEAFF.

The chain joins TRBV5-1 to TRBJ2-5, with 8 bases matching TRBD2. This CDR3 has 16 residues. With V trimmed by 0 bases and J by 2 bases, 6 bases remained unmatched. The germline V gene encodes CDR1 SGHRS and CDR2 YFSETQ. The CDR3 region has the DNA TGCGCCAGCAGCTTGGGGGTAGCGGGGAAACAAGAGACCCAGTACTTC. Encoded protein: CASSLGVAGKQETQYF.

CDR3 bases: TGTGCCAGCACGAGCACGAGCTCCTATAATTCACCCCTCCACTTT. Translated: CASTSTSSYNSPLHF. This chain connects TRBV6-5 to TRBJ1-6; the D is unclear. The CDR3 extends over 15 amino acids. V was cut by 7 bases and J by 0 bases, with 10 bases left in between. The V gene's germline CDR1 is MNHEY and CDR2 SVGAGI.

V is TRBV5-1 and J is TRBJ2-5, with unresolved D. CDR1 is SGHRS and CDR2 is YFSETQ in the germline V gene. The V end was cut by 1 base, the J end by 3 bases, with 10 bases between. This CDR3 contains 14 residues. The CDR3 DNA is TGCGCCAGCAGCTTGTCCTACTCCAAAGAGACCCAGTACTTC. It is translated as CASSLSYSKETQYF.